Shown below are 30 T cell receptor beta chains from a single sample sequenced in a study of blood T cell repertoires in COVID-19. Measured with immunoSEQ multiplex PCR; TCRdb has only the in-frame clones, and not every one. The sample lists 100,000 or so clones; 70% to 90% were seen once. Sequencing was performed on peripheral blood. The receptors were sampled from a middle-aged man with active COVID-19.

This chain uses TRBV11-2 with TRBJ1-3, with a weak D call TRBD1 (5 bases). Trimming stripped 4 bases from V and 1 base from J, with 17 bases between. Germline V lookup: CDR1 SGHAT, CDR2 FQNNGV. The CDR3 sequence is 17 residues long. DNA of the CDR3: TGTGCCAGCAGCTCCTCAGGGAGGGGATTTTCTGGAAACACCATATATTTT. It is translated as CASSSSGRGFSGNTIYF.

The CDR3: CASRPSRTDEYF. The CDR3 DNA follows: TGCGCCAGCCGCCCATCCCGCACAGATGAGTACTTC. The chain combines TRBV23-1 with TRBJ2-7; the D is unclear. TRBV23-1 counts as an open reading frame of uncertain function. V lost 8 bases and J 11 bases, leaving 19 bases between the germline ends. The CDR3 has 12 residues.

The CDR3: CASSFPPYTEAFF. The CDR3 DNA follows: TGTGCCAGCAGCTTCCCTCCTTACACTGAAGCTTTCTTT. V and J are TRBV7-9 and TRBJ1-1, with D hard to call. V gave up 3 bases and J gave up 3 bases, with 8 bases separating them. CDR3 length equals 13 residues. Germline lookup yields CDR1 SEHNR and CDR2 FQNEAQ (reference sequence).

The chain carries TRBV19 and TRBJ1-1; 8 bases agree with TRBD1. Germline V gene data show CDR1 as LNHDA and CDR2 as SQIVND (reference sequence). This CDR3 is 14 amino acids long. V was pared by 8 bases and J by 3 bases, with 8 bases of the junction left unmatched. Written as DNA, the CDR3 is TGTGCCAGTTGGGGCAGGGGGCGCGACACTGAAGCTTTCTTT. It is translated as CASWGRGRDTEAFF.

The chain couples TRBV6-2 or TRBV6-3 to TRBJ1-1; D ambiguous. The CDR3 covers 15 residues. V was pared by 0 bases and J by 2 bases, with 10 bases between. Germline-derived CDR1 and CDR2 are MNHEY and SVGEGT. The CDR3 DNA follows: TGTGCCAGCAGTTACTCGAGAGGTGCAAACACTGAAGCTTTCTTT. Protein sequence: CASSYSRGANTEAFF.

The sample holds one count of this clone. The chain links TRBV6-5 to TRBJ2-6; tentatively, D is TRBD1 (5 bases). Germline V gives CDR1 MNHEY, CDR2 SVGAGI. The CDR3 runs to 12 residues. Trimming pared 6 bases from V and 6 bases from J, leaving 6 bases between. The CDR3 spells CASRGLANVLTF. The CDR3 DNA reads TGTGCCAGCAGGGGGCTGGCCAACGTCCTGACTTTC.

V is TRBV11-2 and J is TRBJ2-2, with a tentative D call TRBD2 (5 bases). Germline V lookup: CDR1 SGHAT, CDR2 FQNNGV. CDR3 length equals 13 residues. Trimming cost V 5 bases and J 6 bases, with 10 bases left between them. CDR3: CASSPGVSGELFF. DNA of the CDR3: TGTGCCAGCAGCCCCGGGGTCTCCGGGGAGCTGTTTTTT.

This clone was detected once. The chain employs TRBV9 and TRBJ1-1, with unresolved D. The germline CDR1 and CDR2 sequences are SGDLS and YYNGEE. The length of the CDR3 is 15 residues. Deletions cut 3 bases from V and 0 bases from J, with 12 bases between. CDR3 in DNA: TGTGCCAGCAGCGCCCTACCGGGGATGAACACTGAAGCTTTCTTT. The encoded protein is CASSALPGMNTEAFF.

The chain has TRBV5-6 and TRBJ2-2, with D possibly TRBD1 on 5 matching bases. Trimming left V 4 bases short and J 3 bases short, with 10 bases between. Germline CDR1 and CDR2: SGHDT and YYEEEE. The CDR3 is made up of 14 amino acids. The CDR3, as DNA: TGTGCCAGCAGCGTCGGACACTACACCGGGGAGCTGTTTTTT. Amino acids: CASSVGHYTGELFF. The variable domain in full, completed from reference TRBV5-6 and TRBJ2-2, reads DAGVTQSPTHLIKTRGQQVTLRCSPKSGHDTVSWYQQALGQGPQFIFQYYEEEERQRGNFPDRFSGHQFPNYSSELNVNALLLGDSALYLCASSVGHYTGELFFGEGSRLTVL.

Here the CDR3 reads CASSLGQANEKLFF. CDR3 bases: TGTGCCAGCAGCCTCGGACAGGCTAATGAAAAACTGTTTTTT. The chain combines TRBV7-9 with TRBJ1-4; 7 bases line up with TRBD1. CDR1 SEHNR and CDR2 FQNEAQ come from the germline V gene (reference sequence). V lost 5 bases to trimming and J lost 3 bases; unmatched junction nucleotides: 3. The CDR3 runs 14 residues. Complete variable domain (other parts from reference TRBV7-9 and TRBJ1-4): DTGVSQNPRHKITKRGQNVTFRCDPISEHNRLYWYRQTLGQGPEFLTYFQNEAQLEKSRLLSDRFSAERPKGSFSTLEIQRTEQGDSAMYLCASSLGQANEKLFFGSGTQLSVL.

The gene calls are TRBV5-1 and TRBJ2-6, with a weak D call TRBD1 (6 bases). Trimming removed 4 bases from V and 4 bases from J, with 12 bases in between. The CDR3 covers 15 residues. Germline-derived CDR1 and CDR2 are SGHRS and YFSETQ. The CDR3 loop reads CASSPGQPGANVLTF. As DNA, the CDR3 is TGCGCCAGCAGCCCTGGACAGCCCGGGGCCAACGTCCTGACTTTC.

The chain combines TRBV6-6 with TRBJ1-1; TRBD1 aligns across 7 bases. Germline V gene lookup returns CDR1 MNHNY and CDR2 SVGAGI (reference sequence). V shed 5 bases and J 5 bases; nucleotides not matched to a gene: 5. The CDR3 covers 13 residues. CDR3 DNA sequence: TGTGCCAGCAGTGACAGGGTTCGGACTGAAGCTTTCTTT. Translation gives CASSDRVRTEAFF.

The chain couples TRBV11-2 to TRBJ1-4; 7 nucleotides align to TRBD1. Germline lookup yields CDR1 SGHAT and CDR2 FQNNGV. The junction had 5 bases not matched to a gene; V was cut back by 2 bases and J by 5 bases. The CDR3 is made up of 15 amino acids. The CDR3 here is CASSLSGTVNEKLFF. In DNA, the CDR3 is TGTGCCAGCAGCTTATCGGGGACAGTAAATGAAAAACTGTTTTTT. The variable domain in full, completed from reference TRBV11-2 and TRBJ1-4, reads EAGVAQSPRYKIIEKRQSVAFWCNPISGHATLYWYQQILGQGPKLLIQFQNNGVVDDSQLPKDRFSAERLKGVDSTLKIQPAKLEDSAVYLCASSLSGTVNEKLFFGSGTQLSVL.

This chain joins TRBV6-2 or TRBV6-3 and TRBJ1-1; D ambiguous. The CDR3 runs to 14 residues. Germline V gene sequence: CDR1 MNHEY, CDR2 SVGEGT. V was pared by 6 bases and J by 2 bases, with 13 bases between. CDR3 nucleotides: TGTGCCAGCAGCCCGTCTCGGGGAAACACTGAAGCTTTCTTT. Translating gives CASSPSRGNTEAFF.

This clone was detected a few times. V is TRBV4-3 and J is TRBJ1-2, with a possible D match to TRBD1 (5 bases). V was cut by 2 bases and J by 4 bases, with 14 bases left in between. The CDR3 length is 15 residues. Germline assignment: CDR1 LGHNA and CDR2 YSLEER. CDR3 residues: CASSQTPGGGYGYTF. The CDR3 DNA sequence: TGCGCCAGCAGCCAAACCCCCGGGGGAGGCTATGGCTACACCTTC.

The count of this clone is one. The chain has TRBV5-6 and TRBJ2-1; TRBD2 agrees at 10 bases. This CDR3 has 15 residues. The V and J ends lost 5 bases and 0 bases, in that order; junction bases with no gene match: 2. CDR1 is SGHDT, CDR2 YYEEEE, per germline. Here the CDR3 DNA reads TGTGCCAGCAGGCTAGCGGGGGCCTCCTACAATGAGCAGTTCTTC. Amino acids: CASRLAGASYNEQFF. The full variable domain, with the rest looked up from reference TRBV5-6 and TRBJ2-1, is DAGVTQSPTHLIKTRGQQVTLRCSPKSGHDTVSWYQQALGQGPQFIFQYYEEEERQRGNFPDRFSGHQFPNYSSELNVNALLLGDSALYLCASRLAGASYNEQFFGPGTRLTVL.

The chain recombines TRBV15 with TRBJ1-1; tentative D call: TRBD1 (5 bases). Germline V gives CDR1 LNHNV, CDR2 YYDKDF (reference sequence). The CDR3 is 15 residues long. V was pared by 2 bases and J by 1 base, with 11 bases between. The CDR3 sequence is CATSRLDRWNTEAFF. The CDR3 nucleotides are TGTGCCACCAGCAGACTTGACAGATGGAACACTGAAGCTTTCTTT.

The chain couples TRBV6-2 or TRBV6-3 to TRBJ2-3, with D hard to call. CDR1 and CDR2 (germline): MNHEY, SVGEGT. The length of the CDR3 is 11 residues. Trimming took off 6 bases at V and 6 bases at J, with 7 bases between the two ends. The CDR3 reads CASSHSDTQYF. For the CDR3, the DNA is TGTGCCAGCAGCCACTCGGATACGCAGTATTTT.

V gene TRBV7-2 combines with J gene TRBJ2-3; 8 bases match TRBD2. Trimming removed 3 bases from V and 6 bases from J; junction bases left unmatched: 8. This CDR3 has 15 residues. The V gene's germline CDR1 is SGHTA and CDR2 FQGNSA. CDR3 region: CASSFIRGGRDTQYF. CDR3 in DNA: TGTGCCAGCAGCTTTATTCGGGGGGGCAGGGATACGCAGTATTTT.

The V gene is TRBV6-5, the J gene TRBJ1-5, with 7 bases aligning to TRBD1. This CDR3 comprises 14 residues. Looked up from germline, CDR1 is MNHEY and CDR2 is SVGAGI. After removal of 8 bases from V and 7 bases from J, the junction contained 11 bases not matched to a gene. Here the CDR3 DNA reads TGTGCCAGCGGAGGGGGCGCGAGGAAACAGCCCCAGCATTTT. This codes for CASGGGARKQPQHF.

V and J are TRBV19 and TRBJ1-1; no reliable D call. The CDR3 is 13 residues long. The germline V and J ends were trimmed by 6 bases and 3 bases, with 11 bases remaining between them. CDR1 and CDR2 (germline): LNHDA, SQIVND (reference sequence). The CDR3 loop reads CASSYPGYTEAFF. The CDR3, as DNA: TGTGCCAGTAGCTACCCGGGGTACACTGAAGCTTTCTTT.

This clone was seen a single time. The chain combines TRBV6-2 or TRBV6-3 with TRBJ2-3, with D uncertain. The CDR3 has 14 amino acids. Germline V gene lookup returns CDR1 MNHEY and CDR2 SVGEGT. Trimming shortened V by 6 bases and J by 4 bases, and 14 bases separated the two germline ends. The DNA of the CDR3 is TGTGCCAGCAGCAGTCGACTCTCACCAGATACGCAGTATTTT. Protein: CASSSRLSPDTQYF.

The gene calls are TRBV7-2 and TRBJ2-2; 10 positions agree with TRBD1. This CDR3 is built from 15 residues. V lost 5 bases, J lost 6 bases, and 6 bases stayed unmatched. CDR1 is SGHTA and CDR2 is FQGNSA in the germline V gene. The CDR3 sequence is CASSRTGTGAGELFF. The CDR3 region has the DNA TGTGCCAGCAGCCGTACCGGGACAGGGGCCGGGGAGCTGTTTTTT.

The chain's CDR3 is CASSHFGRRVSGYTF. Written as DNA, the CDR3 is TGTGCCAGCAGCCATTTCGGCAGGCGGGTCAGCGGCTACACCTTC. This chain joins TRBV7-9 and TRBJ1-2; D gene unclear. CDR1 and CDR2 from the germline V gene are SEHNR and FQNEAQ (reference sequence). This CDR3 is built from 15 residues. Trimming left V 5 bases short and J 8 bases short, with 21 bases between.

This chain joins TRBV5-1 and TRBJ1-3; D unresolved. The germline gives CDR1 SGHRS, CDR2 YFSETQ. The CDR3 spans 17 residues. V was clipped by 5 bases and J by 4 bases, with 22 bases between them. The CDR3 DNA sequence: TGCGCCAGCAGAACTGCTCCGGGTGGCGGGTCCGGAAACACCATATATTTT. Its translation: CASRTAPGGGSGNTIYF.

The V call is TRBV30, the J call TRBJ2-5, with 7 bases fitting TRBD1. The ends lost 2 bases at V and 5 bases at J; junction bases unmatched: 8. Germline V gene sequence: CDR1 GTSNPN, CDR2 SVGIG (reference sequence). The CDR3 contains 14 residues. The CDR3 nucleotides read TGTGCCTGGAGTAAAATGACAGGGTTGGAGACCCAGTACTTC. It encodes CAWSKMTGLETQYF.

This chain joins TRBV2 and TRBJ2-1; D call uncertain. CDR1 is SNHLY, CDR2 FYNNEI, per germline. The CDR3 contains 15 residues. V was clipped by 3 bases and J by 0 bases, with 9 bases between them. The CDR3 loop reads CASSDWRNSYNEQFF. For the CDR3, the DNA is TGTGCCAGCAGTGACTGGAGAAACTCCTACAATGAGCAGTTCTTC. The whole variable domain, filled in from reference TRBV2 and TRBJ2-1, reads EPEVTQTPSHQVTQMGQEVILRCVPISNHLYFYWYRQILGQKVEFLVSFYNNEISEKSEIFDDQFSVERPDGSNFTLKIRSTKLEDSAMYFCASSDWRNSYNEQFFGPGTRLTVL.

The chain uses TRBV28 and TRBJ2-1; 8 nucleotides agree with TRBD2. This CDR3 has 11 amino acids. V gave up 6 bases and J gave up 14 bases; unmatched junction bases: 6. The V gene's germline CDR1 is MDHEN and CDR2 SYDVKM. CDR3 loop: CASSERGREFF. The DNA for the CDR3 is TGTGCCAGCAGCGAGCGGGGGCGGGAGTTCTTC.

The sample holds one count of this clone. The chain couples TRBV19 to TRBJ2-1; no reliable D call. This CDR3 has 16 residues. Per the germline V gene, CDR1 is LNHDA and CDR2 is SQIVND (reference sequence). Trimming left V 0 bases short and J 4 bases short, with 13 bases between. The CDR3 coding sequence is TGTGCCAGTAGTATAGATAAATTTGTACGGTACAATGAGCAGTTCTTC. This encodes CASSIDKFVRYNEQFF.

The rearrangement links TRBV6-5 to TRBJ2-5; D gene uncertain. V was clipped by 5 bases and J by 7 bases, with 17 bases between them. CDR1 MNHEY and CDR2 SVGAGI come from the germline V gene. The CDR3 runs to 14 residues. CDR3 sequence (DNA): TGTGCCAGCAGTACCGACATCCTCAAAGTGACCCAGTACTTC. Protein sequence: CASSTDILKVTQYF.